The present TCR beta chain was sequenced within a study of regulatory T cells in long-lasting Graves disease (dated by TCRdb to the early 2020s). Study-level background: To count as having persistent Graves' disease, a patient had to have received antithyroid drug treatment for over 5 years with TSH receptor autoantibodies remaining persistently positive. Patients with persistent Graves' disease were compared with patients with newly diagnosed Graves' disease using TCR sequencing and RNA sequencing of peripheral blood. The study was registered as a clinical trial and conducted in China. A total of roughly 35 samples were covered by TCR sequencing, comprising around 13 persistent and roughly 20 newly diagnosed Graves' disease patients. Persistent Graves' disease patients in the clinical cohort had taken antithyroid drugs for 9.5 to 13 years on average. The research as a whole found: Persistent patients shared more public clonotypes among themselves (around 2,500) than newly diagnosed patients did (about 900). Preferential use of TRBV28, TRBJ1-2 and TRBJ2-5 was observed in persistent disease, whereas TRBV20-1 and TRBJ2-1 were favored in newly diagnosed disease. Persistent Graves' disease patients showed lower TCR Shannon entropy and fewer highly expanded clones than newly diagnosed patients, suggesting clonal expansion. Sequencing and analysis were limited to the TCR beta chain. Because the primary lesion, thyroid tissue, could not be accessed, the study looked at peripheral blood alone. The authors noted that the small sample size was a limitation that may lower accuracy.

Interpreted using the paper, the time point label stands for: persistent/refractory GD, antithyroid drugs over 5 years with positive TRAb. For both TCR sequencing and RNA sequencing, RNA was extracted from PBMCs using TRIzol. The diagnosis of Graves' disease followed American Thyroid Association guidelines. Recruitment of patients was carried out at an endocrinology department in Xi'an, China. From each patient, approximately 10 milliliters of peripheral blood was collected into an EDTA anticoagulant tube. Ficoll Paque Plus density gradient separation was used to isolate PBMCs, and no further T cell sorting was done. An Agilent 2100 Bioanalyzer and agarose gel were used to check RNA quality, while a NanoDrop 2000 measured RNA concentration. This clonotype has at least ten counts. The antigen it binds to is not known. No per-base quality is available; no much larger clone lies one base away. Trimming costs V 2 bases and J 3 bases, and their ends lie 17 bases apart. Reading from cysteine to phenylalanine, the CDR3 counts 17 amino acids. Solely the CDR3 DNA is kept, with 51 bases framed from the first base.

Library construction relied on multiplex PCR. For sequencing, an Illumina HiSeq 4000 was employed. To build TCR beta libraries, CDR3 regions were amplified by Arm-PCR using iRepertoire HTBI primers. Before sequencing, the PCR products underwent gel purification. The original methods were these. Gene usage analysis of CDR3 amino acid clonotypes used the 55 to 80 TRBV and 14 to 15 TRBJ segments found across samples. COPE and FqMerger were used to merge filtered high-quality paired reads into contigs. BLAST was used to align contigs to IMGT TRBV, TRBD and TRBJ reference genes, and CDR3 was defined according to IMGT. Highly expanded clones were defined as clonotypes with a frequency above 0.1%. Shannon entropy was used to measure repertoire diversity, and the Gini coefficient was used to measure V-J evenness. A clonotype found in more than one individual was treated as public. TCRdb trimmed public reads at Q25 via fastp, called clones via MiXCR and kept in-frame beta chains. Rows matching on CDR3 protein sequence are summarized as one entry with the most common DNA and genes. TCRdb, not the authors, supplied the V and J calls. The sample table lists 400,000 or so distinct CDR3 sequences, under 25% of them with a count of one. The ten largest clones capture around 21% of the sample.

This chain joins TRBV12-3 or TRBV12-4 to TRBJ1-5, with TRBD1 perhaps the D gene, on 6 matching bases. The sequence was collected from a female donor with Graves disease. Here the sequenced sample was peripheral blood mononuclear cells (PBMCs), taken when the disease was refractory, from a patient treated with antithyroid drugs. The DNA reads TGTGCCAGCAGTTTACAGCTCTGGGACACCCACAATCAGCCCCAGCATTTT. The resulting protein is CASSLQLWDTHNQPQHF.